These T cell receptor beta chains were read from a single sample in a study of blood T cell repertoires in COVID-19. Profiled with immunoSEQ multiplex PCR; TCRdb holds only in-frame clones, not every one. Among approximately 150,000 clones, around 89% were seen once, and the ten largest hold over 10%. Material: peripheral blood. The receptors here all came from a man aged 18 to 29 with COVID-19, enrolled during active disease. CDR3s include the opening cysteine and the closing phenylalanine or tryptophan. A D gene is named only where the DNA matches it firmly.

j_call,d_call,v_call,cdr3_nt,cdr3_aa
TRBJ2-2,.,TRBV3-1/TRBV3-2,TGTGCCAGCAGCCAAGATCTTGCGGGACCTACGAACACCGGGGAGCTGTTTTTT,CASSQDLAGPTNTGELFF
TRBJ1-1,.,TRBV12-5,TGTGCTAGTGGTTTGGACAGGAGGGTTGGCACTGAAGCTTTCTTT,CASGLDRRVGTEAFF
TRBJ2-3,.,TRBV28,TGTGCCAGCAGTCACAGGGTAGGGGGAGATACGCAGTATTTT,CASSHRVGGDTQYF
TRBJ2-7,.,TRBV7-3,TGTGCCAGCAGCTCCTCGCAGGGTTACGAGCAGTACTTC,CASSSSQGYEQYF
TRBJ1-5,.,TRBV27,TGTGCCAGCAGTCTCGGCAATCAGCCCCAGCATTTT,CASSLGNQPQHF
TRBJ1-4,.,TRBV7-6,TGTGCCAGCAGCTTCTCTGGGGGGGCTCGTGAAAAACTGTTTTTT,CASSFSGGAREKLFF
TRBJ2-1,TRBD2,TRBV27,TGTGCCAGCAGTCCCCGGCTAGCGGGAGGTAGCTCCTACAATGAGCAGTTCTTC,CASSPRLAGGSSYNEQFF
TRBJ2-3,.,TRBV3-1/TRBV3-2,TGTGCCAGCAGCCAAGATTTCCCGGATACGCAGTATTTT,CASSQDFPDTQYF
TRBJ1-1,TRBD1,TRBV7-9,TGTGCCAGCAGCCCTAGGACAGGGCGGGCTGAAGCTTTCTTT,CASSPRTGRAEAFF
TRBJ1-2,.,TRBV9,TGTGCCAGCAGCGTAGATGGGACACACACCTTC,CASSVDGTHTF
TRBJ2-7,.,TRBV10-3,TGTGCCATCAGTGACCCAACTTATCACGAGCAGTACTTC,CAISDPTYHEQYF
TRBJ1-3,.,TRBV4-3,TGCGCCAGCAGCCAAGAGGTCCCGACAGTTAGAGGAAACACCATATATTTT,CASSQEVPTVRGNTIYF
TRBJ2-7,.,TRBV2,TGTGCCAGTACGTTGGAGGCCCCCTACGAGCAGTACTTC,CASTLEAPYEQYF